The sequence of this T cell receptor (beta chain) was determined in a study of blood T cell repertoires in COVID-19. The repertoire was sequenced with immunoSEQ multiplex PCR; TCRdb's copy has only in-frame clones and lacks some. The sample carries 190,000 or so clones, approximately 80% recorded once. This CDR3 contains 14 residues. Germline V gene data show CDR1 as MNHEY and CDR2 as SVGAGI. V lost 6 bases to trimming and J lost 2 bases; unmatched junction nucleotides: 5. The rearrangement joins TRBV6-5 to TRBJ2-7; 9 positions agree with TRBD1. What was sequenced was peripheral blood. The sequence derives from a man aged 45 to 65 who had recovered from COVID-19. The CDR3: CASRSGQGTYEQYF. Here the CDR3 DNA reads TGTGCCAGCAGATCCGGACAGGGGACCTACGAGCAGTACTTC.